Each of the 29 T cell receptor beta chains below was sequenced from the same sample in a study of PD-L1 blockade in urothelial cancer. Profiled with immunoSEQ multiplex PCR; TCRdb holds only in-frame clones, not every one. The sample contains roughly 52,000 clones, approximately 85% of which appear only once. The time point denotes: pretreatment peripheral blood. Source: PBMCs, taken around atezolizumab (anti-PD-L1) treatment. These receptors all come from a man aged 70-80 years with urothelial cancer.

There are a few counts of this clone. The V and J genes are TRBV4-1 and TRBJ1-4, with 7 bases that match TRBD1. Unmatched junction bases numbered 5, after V lost 4 bases and J lost 6 bases. The CDR3 has 14 residues. Germline CDR1 MGHRA, CDR2 YSYEKL. CDR3 sequence reads: CASSLWTGDEKLFF. The CDR3 nucleotides are TGCGCCAGCAGCCTTTGGACAGGCGATGAAAAACTGTTTTTT.

This chain's CDR3 is CASRAPQGAGGNEQFF. In DNA form, the CDR3 reads TGTGCCAGCAGGGCACCACAGGGGGCGGGGGGCAATGAGCAGTTCTTC. The chain has TRBV28 and TRBJ2-1, with D maybe TRBD1 (9 bases). Trimming left V 6 bases short and J 6 bases short, with 21 bases between. The CDR3 contains 16 residues. In germline, CDR1 is MDHEN, CDR2 SYDVKM.

The chain employs TRBV6-5 and TRBJ2-3; D is perhaps TRBD1 (6 bases). Between the trimmed V and J ends, which lost 7 bases and 3 bases, there was a span of 11 bases. Per the germline V gene, CDR1 is MNHEY and CDR2 is SVGAGI. This CDR3 comprises 13 residues. Here the CDR3 reads CASTATGTDTQYF. The DNA for the CDR3 is TGTGCCAGCACCGCAACAGGGACAGATACGCAGTATTTT.

The CDR3 loop is CASSPQSRNEQFF. CDR3 DNA sequence: TGTGCCAGCTCACCACAAAGCCGCAATGAGCAGTTCTTC. The rearrangement links TRBV18 to TRBJ2-1; D gene uncertain. V shed 1 base and J shed 6 bases, with 7 bases lying between them. CDR1 and CDR2 (germline): KGHSH, LQKENI. The CDR3 is made up of 13 amino acids.

This chain joins TRBV2 and TRBJ2-2; TRBD1 agrees at 8 bases. The germline V gene encodes CDR1 SNHLY and CDR2 FYNNEI. The CDR3 totals 14 residues. V lost 2 bases and J lost 5; bases outside the gene matches: 1. The CDR3 loop is CASSEQGATGELFF. The CDR3 nucleotides are TGTGCCAGCAGTGAACAGGGGGCGACCGGGGAGCTGTTTTTT.

This clone has just one count. The chain joins TRBV7-9 to TRBJ2-5; D is possibly TRBD2 (5 bases). Germline CDR1 reads SEHNR; CDR2 reads FQNEAQ (reference sequence). The CDR3 length is 16 residues. V lost 7 bases, J lost 2 bases, and 20 bases lay in between. CDR3: CASIPRAAGQQETQYF. CDR3 nucleotide sequence: TGTGCCAGCATCCCGCGGGCGGCGGGCCAACAAGAGACCCAGTACTTC.

This clone was counted a few times. The chain joins TRBV20-1 to TRBJ1-1, with 9 bases matching TRBD1. This CDR3 region has 9 residues. Germline V gene data show CDR1 as DFQATT and CDR2 as SNEGSKA (reference sequence). CDR3 bases: TGCAACACAGGGGGCCGGTCTTTCTTT. The encoded protein is CNTGGRSFF.

This clone turned up a few times. The V call is TRBV6-5, the J call TRBJ2-7; D is perhaps TRBD1 (5 bases). Germline CDR1 and CDR2: MNHEY and SVGAGI. This CDR3 spans 14 amino acids. The ends were cut back, 0 bases at V and 10 bases at J, with 16 bases in the middle. CDR3 DNA: TGTGCCAGCAGTTACTCAGCAGGGAATAAGGCCCAGTACTTC. It is translated as CASSYSAGNKAQYF.

This chain connects TRBV10-3 to TRBJ2-7; TRBD1 might be the D (6 bases). The CDR3 has 12 residues. The germline V gene has CDR1 ENHRY and CDR2 SYGVKD. V was trimmed by 8 bases and J by 3 bases, leaving 11 bases between them. Written as DNA, the CDR3 is TGTGCCATCGGGGGACAATTCTACGAGCAGTACTTC. This sequence encodes CAIGGQFYEQYF.

The CDR3 loop reads CASSYSSTYGYTF. In nucleotides, the CDR3 is TGTGCCAGCAGTTACTCTTCCACCTATGGCTACACCTTC. The V and J genes are TRBV28 and TRBJ1-2; D is ambiguous. The CDR3 runs 13 residues. The V gene's germline CDR1 is MDHEN and CDR2 SYDVKM. Trimming removed 4 bases from V and 4 bases from J, with 10 bases in between.

This chain connects TRBV19 to TRBJ1-1; 11 bases match TRBD1. CDR1 and CDR2 (germline): LNHDA, SQIVND (reference sequence). This CDR3 region has 16 residues. V trimming: 6 bases; J trimming: 4 bases; junction bases outside the gene matches: 10. CDR3 in amino acids: CASRADRGQTSTEAFF. The DNA for the CDR3 is TGTGCCAGTAGAGCGGACAGGGGGCAGACAAGCACTGAAGCTTTCTTT.

This chain uses TRBV5-1 with TRBJ2-7, with 8 bases matching TRBD1. This CDR3 is built from 16 residues. With 4 bases clipped from V and 2 bases from J, the junction kept 11 bases outside the gene matches. CDR1 and CDR2 (germline): SGHRS, YFSETQ. The CDR3 sequence is CASSVRTGNGAYEQYF. In DNA form, the CDR3 reads TGCGCCAGCAGCGTCAGGACAGGGAATGGGGCCTACGAGCAGTACTTC.

The rearrangement joins TRBV5-4 to TRBJ2-5; 9 nucleotides match TRBD2. This CDR3 spans 17 amino acids. The V gene's germline CDR1 is SGHNT and CDR2 YYREEE (reference sequence). Trimming cost V 3 bases and J 5 bases; bases outside gene matches: 14. The CDR3 protein is CASSWGRLAGGGETQYF. CDR3 coding DNA: TGTGCCAGCAGCTGGGGTCGTCTCGCGGGAGGGGGGGAGACCCAGTACTTC. The variable domain in full, completed from reference TRBV5-4 and TRBJ2-5, reads ETGVTQSPTHLIKTRGQQVTLRCSSQSGHNTVSWYQQALGQGPQFIFQYYREEENGRGNFPPRFSGLQFPNYSSELNVNALELDDSALYLCASSWGRLAGGGETQYFGPGTRLLVL.

The V call is TRBV28, the J call TRBJ2-3; 10 nucleotides align to TRBD2. CDR1 MDHEN and CDR2 SYDVKM come from the germline V gene. This CDR3 contains 17 residues. J was trimmed by 1 base and V by 2 bases; bases with no gene match: 6. DNA for the CDR3: TGTGCCAGCAGTTTAGGTACTAGCGGGAAACGCACAGATACGCAGTATTTT. Translated: CASSLGTSGKRTDTQYF.

This chain uses TRBV6-5 with TRBJ2-5; possibly TRBD2 for D (6 bases). The CDR3 has 15 amino acids. Looked up from germline, CDR1 is MNHEY and CDR2 is SVGAGI. V was pared by 4 bases and J by 1 base, with 13 bases between. This CDR3 is CASSWTGLRQETQYF. CDR3 sequence (DNA): TGTGCCAGCAGTTGGACGGGACTGCGCCAAGAGACCCAGTACTTC.

This clone has only one observation. The rearrangement joins TRBV6-5 to TRBJ2-7, with 8 bases identical to TRBD1. Germline trimming cut 7 bases from V and 5 bases from J; bases unmatched to any gene: 4. Germline loops: CDR1 MNHEY, CDR2 SVGAGI. The CDR3 contains 12 residues. CDR3 nucleotides: TGTGCCAGCAAGACAGGGGACAACGAGCAGTACTTC. It encodes CASKTGDNEQYF.

This clone was picked up a small number of times. Germline is not matched at one junction end, which may reflect a read error. The CDR3 spells CAISEGTVPTSGFF. CDR3 coding DNA: TGTGCCATCAGTGAGGGGACAGTCCCAACATCTGGGTTCTTC. The V and J genes are TRBV10-3 and TRBJ2-7, with 7 bases identical to TRBD1. Germline CDR1 ENHRY, CDR2 SYGVKD. The CDR3 is 14 amino acids.

The V call is TRBV27, the J call TRBJ1-2; 9 bases line up with TRBD1. Germline CDR1 is MNHEY and CDR2 is SMNVEV (reference sequence). The CDR3 has 13 residues. V shed 6 bases and J 8 bases; nucleotides not matched to a gene: 7. The CDR3: CASSILTGGGYTF. CDR3 DNA sequence: TGTGCCAGCAGCATTCTTACAGGGGGCGGCTACACCTTC.

The V gene is TRBV29-1, the J gene TRBJ2-7; D unclear. Germline-derived CDR1 and CDR2 are SQVTM and ANQGSEA. There are 12 residues in the CDR3. The V gene lost 6 bases and the J gene lost 0 bases, with 9 bases spanning the gap. The CDR3 reads CSVRGNSYEQYF. The CDR3 nucleotides read TGCAGCGTGCGCGGAAACTCCTACGAGCAGTACTTC.

V gene TRBV15 combines with J gene TRBJ2-7, with D perhaps TRBD1 (5 bases). The CDR3 length is 15 residues. Germline-derived CDR1 and CDR2 are LNHNV and YYDKDF (reference sequence). V lost 3 bases and J 0 bases, leaving 12 bases between the germline ends. DNA of the CDR3: TGTGCCACCAGCAGCTACCTAACAGGCTCCTACGAGCAGTACTTC. Its protein product is CATSSYLTGSYEQYF.

The chain recombines TRBV9 with TRBJ2-5, with 10 bases that match TRBD2. The CDR3 covers 15 residues. The germline V gene has CDR1 SGDLS and CDR2 YYNGEE. J was trimmed by 4 bases and V by 4 bases; bases with no gene match: 7. CDR3 in DNA: TGTGCCAGCAGCCCCGGGGTAGCGGGAGGAGAGACCCAGTACTTC. Translation gives CASSPGVAGGETQYF.

The rearrangement links TRBV6-6 to TRBJ2-6; 8 bases fit TRBD1. Germline loops: CDR1 MNHNY, CDR2 SVGAGI (reference sequence). The V segment lost 6 bases and the J segment 2 bases; nucleotides outside the gene matches: 3. The CDR3 has 15 amino acids. CDR3 DNA: TGTGCCAGCAGCCAGGGGGCGGCTGGGGCCAACGTCCTGACTTTC. Its protein is CASSQGAAGANVLTF.

This chain uses TRBV11-2 with TRBJ2-7; no reliable D call. The CDR3 length is 14 residues. Germline V gene data show CDR1 as SGHAT and CDR2 as FQNNGV. V was cut by 3 bases and J by 0 bases, with 9 bases left in between. CDR3 nucleotide sequence: TGTGCCAGCAGCTTTGAATTCAGCTCCTACGAGCAGTACTTC. Its protein is CASSFEFSSYEQYF.

The chain has TRBV5-6 and TRBJ1-2, with D perhaps matching TRBD1 (5 bases). The CDR3 is 15 amino acids. Germline V gives CDR1 SGHDT, CDR2 YYEEEE. Trimming removed 4 bases at V and 2 bases at J, with 15 bases between. CDR3 sequence: CASSREVDRNYGYTF. The CDR3 bases are TGTGCCAGCAGCCGGGAGGTAGACAGAAACTATGGCTACACCTTC.

This sequence joins TRBV30 and TRBJ2-1, with D uncertain. V gave up 2 bases and J gave up 9 bases, with 8 bases separating them. The germline CDR1 and CDR2 sequences are GTSNPN and SVGIG (reference sequence). CDR3 size: 11 residues. CDR3 in DNA: TGTGCCTGGAGTCTAAGATCTGAGCAGTTCTTC. It encodes CAWSLRSEQFF.

This chain joins TRBV6-5 and TRBJ1-3; no clear D gene. The CDR3 loop spans 15 amino acids. V was trimmed by 6 bases and J by 0 bases, leaving 12 bases between them. Per germline, CDR1 MNHEY and CDR2 SVGAGI. In DNA form, the CDR3 reads TGTGCCAGCAGCCGTACAGAGTTCTCTGGAAACACCATATATTTT. This translates into CASSRTEFSGNTIYF.

The rearrangement links TRBV7-3 to TRBJ2-1, with D hard to call. The CDR3 runs 14 residues. Germline V gene sequence: CDR1 SGHTA, CDR2 FQGTGA. The germline V and J ends were trimmed by 5 bases and 5 bases, with 13 bases remaining between them. The CDR3 reads CASSPRVVHNEQFF. DNA for the CDR3: TGTGCCAGCAGCCCCCGGGTGGTGCACAATGAGCAGTTCTTC.

The V and J genes are TRBV5-1 and TRBJ1-3, with unresolved D. There are 12 residues in the CDR3. Germline V CDR1 and CDR2: SGHRS, YFSETQ. Trimming removed 2 bases from V and 4 bases from J, with 4 bases in between. The CDR3, as DNA: TGCGCCAGCAGCTTACTGGGAAACACCATATATTTT. Its translation is CASSLLGNTIYF.

The chain combines TRBV5-5 with TRBJ2-2; 11 nucleotides line up with TRBD2. Germline V gene sequence: CDR1 SGHKS, CDR2 YYEKEE (reference sequence). CDR3 length: 17 amino acids. Trimming removed 0 bases from V and 4 bases from J; junction bases left unmatched: 5. This CDR3 reads CASSLAPGTSGTGELFF. DNA of the CDR3: TGTGCCAGCAGCTTGGCCCCCGGGACTAGCGGCACCGGGGAGCTGTTTTTT.